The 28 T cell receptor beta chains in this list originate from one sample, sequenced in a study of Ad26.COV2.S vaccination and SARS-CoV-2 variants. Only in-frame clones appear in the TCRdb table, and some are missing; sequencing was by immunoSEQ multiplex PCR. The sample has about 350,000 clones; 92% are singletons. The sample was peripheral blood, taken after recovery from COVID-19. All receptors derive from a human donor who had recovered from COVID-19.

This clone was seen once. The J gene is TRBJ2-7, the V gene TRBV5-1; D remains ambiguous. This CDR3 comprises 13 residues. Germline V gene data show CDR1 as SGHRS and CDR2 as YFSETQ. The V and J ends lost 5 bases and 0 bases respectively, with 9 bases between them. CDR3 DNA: TGCGCCAGCAGTTTTTCGACCTCCTACGAGCAGTACTTC. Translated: CASSFSTSYEQYF.

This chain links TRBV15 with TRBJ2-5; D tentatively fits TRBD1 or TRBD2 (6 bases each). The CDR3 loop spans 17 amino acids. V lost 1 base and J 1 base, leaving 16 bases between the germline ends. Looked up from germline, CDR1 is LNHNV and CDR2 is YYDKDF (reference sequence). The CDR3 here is CATSRGEGGWIQETQYF. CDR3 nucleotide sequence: TGTGCCACCAGCAGAGGTGAGGGGGGCTGGATCCAAGAGACCCAGTACTTC.

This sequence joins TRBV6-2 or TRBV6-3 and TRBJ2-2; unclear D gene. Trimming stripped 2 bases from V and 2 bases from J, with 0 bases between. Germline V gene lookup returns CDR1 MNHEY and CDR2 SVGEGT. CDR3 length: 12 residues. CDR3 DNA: TGTGCCAGCAGTTACAACACCGGGGAGCTGTTTTTT. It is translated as CASSYNTGELFF.

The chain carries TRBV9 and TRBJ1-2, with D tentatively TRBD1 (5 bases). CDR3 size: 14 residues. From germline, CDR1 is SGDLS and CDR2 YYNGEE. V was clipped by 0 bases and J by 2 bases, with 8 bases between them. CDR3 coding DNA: TGTGCCAGCAGCGTAGAACCAGGGAACTATGGCTACACCTTC. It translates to CASSVEPGNYGYTF.

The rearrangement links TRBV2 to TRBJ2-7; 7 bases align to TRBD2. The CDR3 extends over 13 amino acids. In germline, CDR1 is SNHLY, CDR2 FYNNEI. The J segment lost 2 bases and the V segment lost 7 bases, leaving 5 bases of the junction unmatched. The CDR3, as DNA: TGTGCCAGCAATTTGGGGGGGGCCTACGAGCAGTACTTC. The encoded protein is CASNLGGAYEQYF.

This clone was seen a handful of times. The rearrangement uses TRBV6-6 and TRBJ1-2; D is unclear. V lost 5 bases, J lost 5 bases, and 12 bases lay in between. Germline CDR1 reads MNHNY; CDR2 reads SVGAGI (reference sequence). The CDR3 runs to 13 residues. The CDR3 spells CASSPGESYGYTF. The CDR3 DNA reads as TGTGCCAGCAGTCCCGGGGAAAGTTATGGCTACACCTTC.

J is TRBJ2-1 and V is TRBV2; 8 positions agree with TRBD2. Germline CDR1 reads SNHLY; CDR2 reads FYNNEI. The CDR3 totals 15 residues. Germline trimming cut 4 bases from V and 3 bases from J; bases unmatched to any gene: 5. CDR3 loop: CASSALGTSYNEQFF. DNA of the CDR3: TGTGCCAGCAGTGCCCTCGGGACTAGCTACAATGAGCAGTTCTTC.

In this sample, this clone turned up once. The CDR3, as DNA: TGTGCTAGTGGTTTGGTACTGGGTGAAGCTTTCTTT. Protein: CASGLVLGEAFF. The V and J genes are TRBV12-5 and TRBJ1-1; D not certain. From germline, CDR1 is LGHNT and CDR2 FRNRAP. V was clipped by 0 bases and J by 7 bases, with 6 bases between them. The CDR3 spans 12 residues.

The CDR3: CASSLGGYSNQPQHF. The CDR3 DNA reads TGTGCCAGCAGCTTGGGGGGTTATAGCAATCAGCCCCAGCATTTT. J is TRBJ1-5 and V is TRBV5-8; no definite D call. The CDR3 covers 15 residues. Looked up from germline, CDR1 is SGHTS and CDR2 is YDEGEE. V was shortened by 0 bases and J by 0 bases, with 7 bases between the two germline ends.

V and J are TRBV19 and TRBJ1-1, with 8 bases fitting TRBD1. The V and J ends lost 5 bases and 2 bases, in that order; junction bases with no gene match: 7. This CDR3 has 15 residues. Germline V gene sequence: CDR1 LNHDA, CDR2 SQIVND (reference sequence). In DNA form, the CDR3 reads TGTGCCAGTAGTGAAGACAGGGGATTCAACACTGAAGCTTTCTTT. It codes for CASSEDRGFNTEAFF.

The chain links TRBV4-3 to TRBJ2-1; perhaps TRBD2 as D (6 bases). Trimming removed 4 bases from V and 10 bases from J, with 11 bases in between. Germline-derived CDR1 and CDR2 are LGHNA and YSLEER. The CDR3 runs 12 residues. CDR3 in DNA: TGCGCCAGCAGCCTTCTTGGAGGGGAGCAGTTCTTC. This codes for CASSLLGGEQFF.

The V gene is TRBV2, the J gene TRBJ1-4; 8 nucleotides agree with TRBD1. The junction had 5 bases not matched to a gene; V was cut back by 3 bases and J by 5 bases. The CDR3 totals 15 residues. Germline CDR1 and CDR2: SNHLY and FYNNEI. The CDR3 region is CASSEQTGDNEKLFF. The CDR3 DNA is TGTGCCAGCAGTGAGCAGACAGGGGACAATGAAAAACTGTTTTTT.

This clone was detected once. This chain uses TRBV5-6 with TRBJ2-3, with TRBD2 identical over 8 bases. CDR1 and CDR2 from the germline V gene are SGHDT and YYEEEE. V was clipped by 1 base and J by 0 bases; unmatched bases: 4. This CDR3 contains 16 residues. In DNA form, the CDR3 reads TGTGCCAGCAGCTTGTTTACTAGCGGTAGCACAGATACGCAGTATTTT. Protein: CASSLFTSGSTDTQYF.

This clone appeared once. The CDR3 nucleotides are TGTGCCAGCAGCTCTTGGAAGAGCTCCTACAATGAGCAGTTCTTC. It codes for CASSSWKSSYNEQFF. The V and J genes are TRBV14 and TRBJ2-1; no clear D. Trimming left V 5 bases short and J 0 bases short, with 11 bases between. Germline V lookup: CDR1 SGHDN, CDR2 FVKESK. The CDR3 consists of 15 residues.

The CDR3 DNA is TGTGCCAGCACCATGGGGGTACAGGGAGGCACTGAAGCTTTCTTT. Translating it yields CASTMGVQGGTEAFF. The chain uses TRBV6-6 and TRBJ1-1, with D tentatively TRBD1 (6 bases). V lost 7 bases and J lost 4, with 19 bases in between. Germline CDR1 MNHNY, CDR2 SVGAGI (reference sequence). The CDR3 is 15 residues long.

The CDR3 DNA reads TGTGCCAGCAGTGACGGAATAAGTGTAAGCGGGGAGCTGTTTTTT. This encodes CASSDGISVSGELFF. The gene calls are TRBV6-1 and TRBJ2-2; D is ambiguous. V lost 3 bases and J 7 bases, leaving 15 bases between the germline ends. Germline V gene data show CDR1 as MNHNS and CDR2 as SASEGT. This CDR3 has 15 residues.

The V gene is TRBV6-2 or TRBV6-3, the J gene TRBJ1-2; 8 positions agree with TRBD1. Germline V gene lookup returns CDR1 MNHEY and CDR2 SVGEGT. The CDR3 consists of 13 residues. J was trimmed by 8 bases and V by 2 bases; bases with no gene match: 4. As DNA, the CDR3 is TGTGCCAGCAGTTACGGGACAGGCCAAGGCTACACCTTC. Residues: CASSYGTGQGYTF.

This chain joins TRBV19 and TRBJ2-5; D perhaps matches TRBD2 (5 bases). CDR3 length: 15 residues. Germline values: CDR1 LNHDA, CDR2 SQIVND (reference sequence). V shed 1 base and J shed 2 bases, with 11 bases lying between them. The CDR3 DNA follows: TGTGCCAGTAGTATAGGAGAGACGGGGCAAGAGACCCAGTACTTC. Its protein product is CASSIGETGQETQYF.

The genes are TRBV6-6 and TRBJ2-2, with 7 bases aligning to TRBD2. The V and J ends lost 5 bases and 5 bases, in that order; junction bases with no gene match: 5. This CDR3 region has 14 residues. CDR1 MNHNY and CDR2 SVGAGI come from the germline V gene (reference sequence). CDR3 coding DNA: TGTGCCAGCAGTGCGGGAGTGGGAACCGGGGAGCTGTTTTTT. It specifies CASSAGVGTGELFF.

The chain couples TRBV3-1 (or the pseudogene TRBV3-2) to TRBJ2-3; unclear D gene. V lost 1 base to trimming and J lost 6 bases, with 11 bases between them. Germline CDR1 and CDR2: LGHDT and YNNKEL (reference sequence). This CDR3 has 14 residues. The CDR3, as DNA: TGTGCCAGCAGCCAAGCACTGCCGAGGGATACGCAGTATTTT. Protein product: CASSQALPRDTQYF.

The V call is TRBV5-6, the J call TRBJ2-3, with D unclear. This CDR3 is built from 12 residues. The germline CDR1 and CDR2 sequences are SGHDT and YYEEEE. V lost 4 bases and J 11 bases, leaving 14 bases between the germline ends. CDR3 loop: CASSIDPVQQYF. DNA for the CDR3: TGTGCCAGCAGCATTGATCCAGTACAGCAGTATTTT.

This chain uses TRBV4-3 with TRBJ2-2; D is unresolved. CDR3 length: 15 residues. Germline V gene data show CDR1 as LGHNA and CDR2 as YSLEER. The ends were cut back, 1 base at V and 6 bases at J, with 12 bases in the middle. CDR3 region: CASSQVYRGPGELFF. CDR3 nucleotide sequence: TGCGCCAGCAGCCAAGTTTACCGTGGGCCCGGGGAGCTGTTTTTT.

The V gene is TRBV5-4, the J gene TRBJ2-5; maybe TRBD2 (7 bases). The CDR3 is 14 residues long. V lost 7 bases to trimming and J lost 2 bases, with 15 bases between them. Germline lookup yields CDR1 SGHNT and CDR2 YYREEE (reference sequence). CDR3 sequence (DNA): TGTGCCAGCCGGAGGGGGGGGCCACAAGAGACCCAGTACTTC. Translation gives CASRRGGPQETQYF.

In nucleotides, the CDR3 is TGTGCCAGCAGCCCCGGGACAGGGGGTCGCTACGAGCAGTACTTC. Amino acids: CASSPGTGGRYEQYF. The chain has TRBV11-1 and TRBJ2-7, with TRBD1 identical over 11 bases. The CDR3 spans 15 residues. Trimming took 5 bases from V and 3 from J; bases not matched to a gene: 6. Germline assignment: CDR1 SGHAT and CDR2 FQDESV (reference sequence).

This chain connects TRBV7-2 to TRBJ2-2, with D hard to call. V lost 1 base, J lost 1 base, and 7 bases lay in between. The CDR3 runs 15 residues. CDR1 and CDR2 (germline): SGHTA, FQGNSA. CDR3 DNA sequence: TGTGCCAGCAGCTTAGTCATCGGGAACACCGGGGAGCTGTTTTTT. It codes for CASSLVIGNTGELFF. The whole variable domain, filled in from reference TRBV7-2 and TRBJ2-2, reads GAGVSQSPSNKVTEKGKDVELRCDPISGHTALYWYRQSLGQGLEFLIYFQGNSAPDKSGLPSDRFSAERTGGSVSTLTIQRTQQEDSAVYLCASSLVIGNTGELFFGEGSRLTVL.

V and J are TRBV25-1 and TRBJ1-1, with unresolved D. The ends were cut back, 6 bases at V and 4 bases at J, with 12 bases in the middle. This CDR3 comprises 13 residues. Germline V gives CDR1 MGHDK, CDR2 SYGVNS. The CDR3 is CASSEGGGTEAFF. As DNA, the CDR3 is TGTGCCAGCAGCGAGGGAGGAGGCACTGAAGCTTTCTTT.

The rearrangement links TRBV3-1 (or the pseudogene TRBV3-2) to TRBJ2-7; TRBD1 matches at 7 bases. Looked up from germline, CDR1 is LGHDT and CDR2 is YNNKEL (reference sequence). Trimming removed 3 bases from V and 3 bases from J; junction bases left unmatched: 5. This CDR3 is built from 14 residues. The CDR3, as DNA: TGTGCCAGCAGCCAGGGGACAGTTGTCTACGAGCAGTACTTC. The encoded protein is CASSQGTVVYEQYF.

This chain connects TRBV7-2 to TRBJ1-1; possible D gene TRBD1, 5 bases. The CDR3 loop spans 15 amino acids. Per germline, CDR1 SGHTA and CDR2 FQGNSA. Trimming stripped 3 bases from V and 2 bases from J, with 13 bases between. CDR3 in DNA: TGTGCCAGCAGCTTTAAGGGTGGACAAAACACTGAAGCTTTCTTT. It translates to CASSFKGGQNTEAFF.